This TCR beta chain was captured in a study of radiation and T cells in renal cell carcinoma. Study at large: Nephrectomy followed 15 Gy stereotactic body radiation by 4 weeks. Study outcomes and limitations: From baseline, blood top tumor clonotypes peaked at 2 weeks post-radiation. Baseline intratumoral clonotype presence is unknown without pretreatment biopsies.

A remark on this clone: Its target is unknown.

The V segment lost 3 bases and the J segment 3 bases; nucleotides outside the gene matches: 2. The CDR3 contains 14 residues. From germline, CDR1 is MNHEY and CDR2 SMNVEV (reference sequence). Produced via immunoSEQ multiplex PCR; TCRdb's table is partial and in-frame only. Of about 120,000 clones in the sample, 81% are singletons; the top ten hold roughly 6%. Specified time point: blood 2 weeks post-SBRT. As to treatment: 15 Gy SBRT to primary tumor, nephrectomy 4 weeks later. This renal cell carcinoma was of the clear cell type. The origin of this receptor is a middle-aged man with renal cell carcinoma. J is TRBJ2-7 and V is TRBV27; 10 bases fit TRBD1. Here the sequenced sample was blood, taken from a patient whose treatment included radiotherapy and nephrectomy. In DNA form, the CDR3 reads TGTGCCAGCAGTTTCTGGGACAGGGGCTACGAGCAGTACTTC. Translation gives CASSFWDRGYEQYF.